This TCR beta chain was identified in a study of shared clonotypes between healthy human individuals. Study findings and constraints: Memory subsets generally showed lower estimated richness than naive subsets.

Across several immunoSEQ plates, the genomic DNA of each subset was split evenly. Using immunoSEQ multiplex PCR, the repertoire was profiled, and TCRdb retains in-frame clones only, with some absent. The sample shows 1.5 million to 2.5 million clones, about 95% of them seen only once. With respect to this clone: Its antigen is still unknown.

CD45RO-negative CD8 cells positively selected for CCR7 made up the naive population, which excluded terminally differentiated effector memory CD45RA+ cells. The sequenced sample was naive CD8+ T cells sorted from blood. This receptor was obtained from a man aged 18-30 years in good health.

CDR3 DNA sequence: TGTGCCAGCAGTACCCGGGACAGCCGGTTTATCTACGAGCAGTACTTC. Translated: CASSTRDSRFIYEQYF. The chain combines TRBV2 with TRBJ2-7; 7 bases are shared with TRBD1. Germline V gives CDR1 SNHLY, CDR2 FYNNEI. The ends lost 5 bases at V and 3 bases at J; junction bases unmatched: 13. The length of the CDR3 is 16 residues.